This is a list of T cell receptor beta chains from one sample in a study of T-cell memory formation after mild COVID-19. Using its own MiXCR run on the 5' RACE reads, TCRdb lists one record per CDR3 protein. The sample holds 100,000 to 120,000 distinct CDR3 sequences, 18% seen once. Sequencing used PBMCs or a T cell subset sorted from them (not recorded which). Every receptor here comes from a man younger than 35 who had mild COVID-19 (a few samples of this study predate the infection). Cell type and time point are not known. CDR3s include the opening cysteine and the closing phenylalanine or tryptophan. A D gene is named only where the DNA matches it firmly. Clone sizes are given selectively: once, few, many, or a class where the clone is expanded.

size | J | D | V | CDR3 | DNA
few | TRBJ2-2 | TRBD1 | TRBV4-2 | CASSQEQQGWTGELFF | TGTGCCAGCAGCCAAGAACAACAGGGGTGGACCGGGGAGCTGTTTTTT
few | TRBJ1-2 | TRBD1 | TRBV5-1 | CASSLQGADGYTF | TGCGCCAGCAGCTTACAGGGGGCGGATGGCTACACCTTC
many | TRBJ2-1 | NA | TRBV7-2 | CASSLALRGGANEQFF | TGTGCCAGCAGCTTAGCGTTGAGGGGGGGAGCAAATGAGCAGTTCTTC
NA | TRBJ2-5 | NA | TRBV21-1 | CASRKGEETQYF | TGTGCCAGCAGAAAGGGGGAAGAGACCCAGTACTTC
many | TRBJ2-7 | NA | TRBV5-1 | CASSTTTEGWGEQYF | TGCGCCAGCAGCACAACGACAGAGGGCTGGGGCGAGCAGTACTTC
NA | TRBJ2-2 | NA | TRBV5-1 | CASSLPRAATGELFF | TGCGCCAGCAGCCTGCCCAGGGCTGCCACCGGGGAGCTGTTTTTT
NA | TRBJ2-3 | TRBD2 | TRBV14 | CASSQGARGVSDTQYF | TGTGCCAGCAGCCAAGGCGCGCGGGGGGTCTCAGATACGCAGTATTTT
few | TRBJ2-5 | TRBD1 | TRBV2 | CASSRDRQAETQYF | TGTGCCAGCAGCAGGGACAGGCAGGCGGAGACCCAGTACTTC
NA | TRBJ1-5 | NA | TRBV7-9 | CASSPPGGTNQPQHF | TGTGCCAGCAGCCCACCGGGGGGGACGAACCAGCCCCAGCATTTT
NA | TRBJ2-3 | NA | TRBV20-1 | CSASQGWGLSTQYF | TGCAGTGCTAGCCAGGGGTGGGGATTAAGTACGCAGTATTTT
NA | TRBJ2-3 | NA | TRBV27 | CASSPRPSTDTQYF | TGTGCCAGCAGTCCCCGCCCCAGCACAGATACGCAGTATTTT
NA | TRBJ1-2 | NA | TRBV5-1 | CASSLLEEGSYGYTF | TGCGCCAGCAGCTTGCTTGAGGAGGGGAGCTATGGCTACACCTTC
NA | TRBJ1-2 | NA | TRBV20-1 | CSANGTRGSLGGYTF | TGCAGTGCTAATGGGACTCGGGGAAGTTTAGGTGGCTACACCTTC
NA | TRBJ2-5 | NA | TRBV24-1 | CATRSRDMETQYF | TGTGCCACCAGATCCCGGGATATGGAGACCCAGTACTTC
NA | TRBJ2-5 | NA | TRBV5-1 | CASSSLGAREETQYF | TGCGCCAGCAGCTCCCTCGGGGCCCGGGAAGAGACCCAGTACTTC
NA | TRBJ1-6 | NA | TRBV7-2 | CASSFRTVPPLHF | TGTGCCAGCAGCTTCCGGACCGTTCCGCCCCTCCACTTT
NA | TRBJ2-3 | TRBD2 | TRBV5-1 | CASSMGAGPDTQYF | TGCGCCAGCAGCATGGGAGCGGGGCCAGATACGCAGTATTTT
NA | TRBJ2-6 | NA | TRBV5-1 | CASSLWGGANVLTF | TGCGCCAGCAGCTTATGGGGTGGGGCCAACGTCCTGACTTTC
NA | TRBJ2-7 | TRBD1 | TRBV6-2/TRBV6-3 | CASSDRVHEQYF | TGTGCCAGCAGCGACAGGGTTCACGAGCAGTACTTC
few | TRBJ2-6 | TRBD1 | TRBV5-1 | CASSLDLRTGGSGANVLTF | TGCGCCAGCAGCTTGGATCTAAGGACAGGGGGCTCTGGGGCCAACGTCCTGACTTTC
few | TRBJ2-2 | TRBD2 | TRBV6-6 | CASSFRGVPYTGELFF | TGTGCCAGCAGTTTTCGGGGGGTCCCGTACACCGGGGAGCTGTTTTTT
few | TRBJ1-5 | NA | TRBV7-9 | CASSPPDKALHF | TGTGCCAGCAGCCCCCCGGACAAGGCCCTACATTTT
NA | TRBJ2-3 | TRBD2 | TRBV7-2 | CASSFRGGLANTQYF | TGTGCCAGCAGCTTCCGAGGAGGACTAGCGAATACGCAGTATTTT
few | TRBJ1-3 | NA | TRBV7-2 | CASSLAPQYGNTIYF | TGTGCCAGCAGCTTAGCCCCGCAATATGGAAACACCATATATTTT
few | TRBJ2-2 | NA | TRBV19 | CASSIGPGDTGELFF | TGTGCCAGTAGTATCGGCCCAGGGGACACCGGGGAGCTGTTTTTT
few | TRBJ1-6 | NA | TRBV6-2/TRBV6-3 | CASSWVDSPLHF | TGTGCCAGCAGTTGGGTTGATTCACCCCTCCACTTT
NA | TRBJ1-1 | NA | TRBV6-5 | CASSRVRRGRTEAFF | TGTGCCAGCAGTCGAGTCCGAAGGGGCAGAACTGAAGCTTTCTTT
few | TRBJ1-2 | NA | TRBV15 | CATSKQGRNTF | TGTGCCACCAGCAAACAGGGTAGAAACACCTTC
few | TRBJ2-1 | NA | TRBV5-6 | CASSLWQIEQFF | TGTGCCAGCAGCTTATGGCAGATTGAGCAGTTCTTC
few | TRBJ2-1 | NA | TRBV5-1 | CASSLQRGGANEQFF | TGCGCCAGCAGCTTGCAGAGGGGGGGCGCGAATGAGCAGTTCTTC
few | TRBJ2-3 | TRBD2 | TRBV20-1 | CSAGESGGFSDTQYF | TGCAGTGCCGGGGAAAGCGGGGGGTTTTCAGATACGCAGTATTTT